These T cell receptor beta chains were read from a single sample in a study of shared clonotypes between healthy human individuals. The data were produced by immunoSEQ multiplex PCR, yet TCRdb's version contains in-frame clones alone and is incomplete. The sample yields about 2.1 million clones, 90% to 95% seen once. The sequencing sample was made of naive CD8+ T cells from PBMCs. The receptors stem from a man younger than 35 in good health. Some clones in this sample may be carry-over from other donors' samples. The CDR3 runs from the conserved cysteine through the conserved F or W. D genes are given only for firm matches.

V gene,D gene,J gene,CDR3 length,CDR3 protein
TRBV28,TRBD2,TRBJ2-5,15,CASTGGSLVQETQYF
TRBV4-2,.,TRBJ2-6,16,CASSPRGGTGANVLTF
TRBV7-9,.,TRBJ1-5,12,CASSLIAQPQHF
TRBV19,TRBD1,TRBJ1-5,14,CASSMGQGVQPQHF
TRBV4-3,TRBD2,TRBJ2-5,18,CASSQAGLAGEGEETQYF
TRBV4-1,TRBD2,TRBJ2-5,16,CASSQDRGLAGQTQYF
TRBV27,TRBD1,TRBJ2-7,14,CASSWDSGSYEQYF
TRBV9,TRBD1,TRBJ2-5,17,CASSVEGQGVIRETQYF
TRBV7-3,.,TRBJ2-1,16,CASSAFPGVRWNEQFF
TRBV19,.,TRBJ2-7,12,CASSRSGYEQYF
TRBV5-8,.,TRBJ2-7,18,CASSQDRKRTSRPDEQYF
TRBV2,.,TRBJ2-7,15,CASSERGSRPYEQYF
TRBV10-3,TRBD2,TRBJ2-7,21,CAISGFSDRSRKGLAGYEQYF
TRBV28,TRBD2,TRBJ2-1,15,CASSFSGTSSNEQFF
TRBV10-2,.,TRBJ2-1,14,CASSDSGLYNEQFF
TRBV7-3,TRBD1,TRBJ1-2,13,CASSLGTEPGYTF
TRBV6-1,.,TRBJ1-5,15,CASRPSGAKNQPQHF
TRBV27,.,TRBJ2-7,13,CASSQRLGYEQYF
TRBV5-8,.,TRBJ2-7,15,CASRLLGQIEGEQYF
TRBV28,.,TRBJ2-7,12,CASSYSSYEQYF
TRBV27,.,TRBJ1-1,13,CASRPTGSTEAFF
TRBV5-1,TRBD2,TRBJ2-3,18,CASSLEESWREGANTQYF
TRBV19,TRBD1,TRBJ1-3,13,CATRDSSGNTIYF
TRBV29-1,.,TRBJ1-1,10,CSVEGTEAFF
TRBV6-1,.,TRBJ2-7,14,CASRPQTEGYEQYF
TRBV15,.,TRBJ1-1,14,CATSPETTNTEAFF
TRBV4-3,.,TRBJ2-1,15,CASSQGALPNNEQFF
TRBV2,.,TRBJ1-2,13,CATSSGLRDGYTF
TRBV9,.,TRBJ1-3,14,CASSDGPSGNTIYF
TRBV11-2,.,TRBJ2-1,14,CASSLTAWLAGQFF
TRBV7-9,.,TRBJ1-1,13,CASSPYPNTEAFF
TRBV30,.,TRBJ2-2,13,CAWSVHGAGELFF
TRBV5-6,.,TRBJ2-7,14,CASSLELVGGEQYF
TRBV4-3,.,TRBJ1-1,15,CASSRSHRDYAEAFF
TRBV27,.,TRBJ1-1,14,CAIWETARNTEAFF
TRBV4-3,.,TRBJ1-4,15,CASSQVPGHPTGLFF
TRBV5-1,.,TRBJ1-2,15,CASSLDRTSSYGYTF
TRBV7-8,.,TRBJ2-1,16,CASSSLFTQSVNEQFF
TRBV2,.,TRBJ2-1,14,CASSEAGMNNEQFF
TRBV19,.,TRBJ1-2,14,CASSIAGADYGYTF
TRBV7-7,TRBD2,TRBJ2-3,17,CASSPSSQREHTDTQYF
TRBV2,TRBD2,TRBJ2-1,15,CASSETSAPYNEQFF
TRBV10-2,.,TRBJ2-7,14,CASSESVTTSEQYF
TRBV7-9,.,TRBJ1-1,15,CASSPLVKEITEAFF
TRBV28,.,TRBJ2-3,13,CASSLDESHTQYF
TRBV10-3,TRBD1,TRBJ2-2,15,CAISRTEQGGGELFF
TRBV19,TRBD2,TRBJ2-3,15,CASSIFSGYTDTQYF
TRBV7-2,.,TRBJ2-2,12,CASSLAAGELFF
TRBV9,.,TRBJ2-1,13,CASSEGRSNEQFF
TRBV28,.,TRBJ2-7,15,CASSNLRASSYEQYF
TRBV2,.,TRBJ2-3,20,CASSIPRATGAPKYTDTQYF
TRBV29-1,.,TRBJ2-3,14,CSVDGGGRLDTQYF
TRBV19,.,TRBJ1-3,15,CASSPSELSGNTIYF